This TCR beta chain was captured in a study of blood T cell repertoires in COVID-19. Trimming removed 6 bases at V and 0 bases at J, with 11 bases between. Germline CDR1 MNHEY, CDR2 SVGAGI. The CDR3 spans 15 residues. The table came from immunoSEQ multiplex PCR; TCRdb's copy has only in-frame clones and leaves some out. The sample gives fewer than 250,000 clones, approximately 89% of which show up once; under 2% is in the top ten. The sequence was collected from a woman in her sixties who had recovered from COVID-19. What was sequenced was peripheral blood. This chain joins TRBV6-5 and TRBJ2-2, with D uncertain. For the CDR3, the DNA is TGTGCCAGCAGGCGCAGGAATACGAACACCGGGGAGCTGTTTTTT. Translated, it gives CASRRRNTNTGELFF.